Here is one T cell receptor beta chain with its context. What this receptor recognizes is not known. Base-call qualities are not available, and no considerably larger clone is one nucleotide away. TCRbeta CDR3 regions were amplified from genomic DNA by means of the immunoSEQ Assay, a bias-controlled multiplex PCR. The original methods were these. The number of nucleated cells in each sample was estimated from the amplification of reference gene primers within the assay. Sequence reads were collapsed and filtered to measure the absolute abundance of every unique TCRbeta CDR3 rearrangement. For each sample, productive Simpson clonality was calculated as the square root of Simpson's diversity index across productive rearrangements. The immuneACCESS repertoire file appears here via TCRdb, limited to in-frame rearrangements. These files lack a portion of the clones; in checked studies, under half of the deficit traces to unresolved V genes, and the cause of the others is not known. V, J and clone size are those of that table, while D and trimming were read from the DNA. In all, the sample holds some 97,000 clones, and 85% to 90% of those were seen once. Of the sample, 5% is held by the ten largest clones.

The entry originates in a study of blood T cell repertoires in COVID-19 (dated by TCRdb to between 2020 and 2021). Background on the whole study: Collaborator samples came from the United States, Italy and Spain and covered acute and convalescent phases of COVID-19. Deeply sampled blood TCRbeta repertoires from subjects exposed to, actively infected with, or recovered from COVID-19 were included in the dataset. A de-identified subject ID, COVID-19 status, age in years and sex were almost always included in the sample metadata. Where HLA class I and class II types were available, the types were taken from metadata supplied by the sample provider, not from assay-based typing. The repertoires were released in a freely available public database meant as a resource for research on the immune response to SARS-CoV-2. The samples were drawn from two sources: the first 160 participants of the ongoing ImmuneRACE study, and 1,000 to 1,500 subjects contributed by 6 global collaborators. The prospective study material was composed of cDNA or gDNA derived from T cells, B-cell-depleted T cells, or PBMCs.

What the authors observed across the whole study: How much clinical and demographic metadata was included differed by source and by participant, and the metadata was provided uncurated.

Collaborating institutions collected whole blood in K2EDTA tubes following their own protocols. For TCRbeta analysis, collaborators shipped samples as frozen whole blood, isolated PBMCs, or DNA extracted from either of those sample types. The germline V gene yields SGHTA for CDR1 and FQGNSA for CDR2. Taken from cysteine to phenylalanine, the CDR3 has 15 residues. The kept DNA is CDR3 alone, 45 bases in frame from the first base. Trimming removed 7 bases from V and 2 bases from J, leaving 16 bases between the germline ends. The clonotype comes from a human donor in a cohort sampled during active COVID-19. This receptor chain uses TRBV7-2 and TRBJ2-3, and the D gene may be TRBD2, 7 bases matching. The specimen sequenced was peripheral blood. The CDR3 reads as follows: CASMLGGGPTDTQYF. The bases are TGTGCCAGCATGCTAGGGGGAGGGCCCACAGATACGCAGTATTTT.